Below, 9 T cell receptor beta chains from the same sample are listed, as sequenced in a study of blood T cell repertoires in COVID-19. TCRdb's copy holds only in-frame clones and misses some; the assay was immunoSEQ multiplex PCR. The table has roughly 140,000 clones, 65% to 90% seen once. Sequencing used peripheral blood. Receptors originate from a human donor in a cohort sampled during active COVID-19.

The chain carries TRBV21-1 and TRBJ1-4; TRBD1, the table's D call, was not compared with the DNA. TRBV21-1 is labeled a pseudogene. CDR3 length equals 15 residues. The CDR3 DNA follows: TGTGCCAGCAGCAATGGTACAACAACTAATGAAAAACTGTTTTTT. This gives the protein CASSNGTTTNEKLFF.

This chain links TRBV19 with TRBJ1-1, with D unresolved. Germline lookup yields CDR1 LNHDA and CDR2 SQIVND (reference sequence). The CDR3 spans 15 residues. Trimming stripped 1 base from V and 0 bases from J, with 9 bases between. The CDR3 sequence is CASSIVPGMNTEAFF. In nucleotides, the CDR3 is TGTGCCAGTAGTATAGTCCCGGGGATGAACACTGAAGCTTTCTTT. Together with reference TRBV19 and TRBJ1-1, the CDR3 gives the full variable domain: DGGITQSPKYLFRKEGQNVTLSCEQNLNHDAMYWYRQDPGQGLRLIYYSQIVNDFQKGDIAEGYSVSREKKESFPLTVTSAQKNPTAFYLCASSIVPGMNTEAFFGQGTRLTVV.

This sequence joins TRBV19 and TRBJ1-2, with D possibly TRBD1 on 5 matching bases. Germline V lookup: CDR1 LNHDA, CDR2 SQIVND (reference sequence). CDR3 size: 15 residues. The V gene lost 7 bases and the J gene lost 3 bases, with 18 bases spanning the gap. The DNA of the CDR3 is TGTGCCAGTAAGGAACAGAGAGGGGAGGACTATGGCTACACCTTC. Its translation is CASKEQRGEDYGYTF.

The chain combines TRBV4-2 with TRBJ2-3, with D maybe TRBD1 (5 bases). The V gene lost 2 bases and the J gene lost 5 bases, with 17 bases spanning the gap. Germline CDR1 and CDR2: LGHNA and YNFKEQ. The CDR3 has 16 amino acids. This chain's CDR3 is CASSQHDSLLLDTQYF. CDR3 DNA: TGTGCCAGCAGCCAACACGACAGCCTACTACTAGATACGCAGTATTTT.

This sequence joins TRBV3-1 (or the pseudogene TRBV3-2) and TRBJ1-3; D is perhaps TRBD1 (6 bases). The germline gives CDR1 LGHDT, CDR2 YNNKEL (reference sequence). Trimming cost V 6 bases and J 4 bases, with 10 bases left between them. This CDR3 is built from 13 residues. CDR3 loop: CASRWGHGNTIYF. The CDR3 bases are TGTGCCAGCAGATGGGGACACGGAAACACCATATATTTT.

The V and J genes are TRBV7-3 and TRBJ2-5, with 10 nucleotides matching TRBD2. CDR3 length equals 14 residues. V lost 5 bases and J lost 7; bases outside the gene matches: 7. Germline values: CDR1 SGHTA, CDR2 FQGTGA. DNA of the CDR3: TGTGCCAGCAGCATCGGACTAGCGGAAGGGACCCAGTACTTC. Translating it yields CASSIGLAEGTQYF.

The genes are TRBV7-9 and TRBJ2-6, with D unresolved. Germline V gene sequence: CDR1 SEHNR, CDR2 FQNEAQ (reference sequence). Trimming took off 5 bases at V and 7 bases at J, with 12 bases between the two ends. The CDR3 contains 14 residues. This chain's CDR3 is CASSTVGSANVLTF. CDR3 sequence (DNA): TGTGCCAGCAGCACAGTGGGTAGTGCCAACGTCCTGACTTTC.

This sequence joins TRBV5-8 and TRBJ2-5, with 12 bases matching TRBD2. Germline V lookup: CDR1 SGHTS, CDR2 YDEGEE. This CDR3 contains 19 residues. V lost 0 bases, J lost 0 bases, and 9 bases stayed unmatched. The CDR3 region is CASSLGLAGGPSHQETQYF. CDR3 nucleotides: TGTGCCAGCAGCTTGGGGCTAGCGGGAGGGCCCTCCCACCAAGAGACCCAGTACTTC.

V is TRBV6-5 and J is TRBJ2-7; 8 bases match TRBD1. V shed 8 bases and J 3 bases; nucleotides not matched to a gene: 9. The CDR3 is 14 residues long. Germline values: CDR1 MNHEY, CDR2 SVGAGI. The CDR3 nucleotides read TGTGCCAGCCGCGATAGGGACAGGTACTACGAGCAGTACTTC. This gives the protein CASRDRDRYYEQYF.